The subject of this entry is one T cell receptor (beta chain). CDR3 length equals 15 residues. The germline gives CDR1 SGDLS, CDR2 YYNGEE. The V and J ends lost 4 bases and 0 bases, in that order; junction bases with no gene match: 6. These data come from a study of T cell changes during pregnancy in multiple sclerosis. Using immunoSEQ multiplex PCR, the repertoire was profiled, and TCRdb retains in-frame clones only, with some absent. The sample gives roughly 11,000 clones, roughly 82% of which show up once; about 11% is in the top ten. This TCR derives from a female donor in good health, enrolled as a control in a pregnancy study. This chain joins TRBV9 and TRBJ2-5; 7 positions agree with TRBD1. Specimen: CD8+ T cells from peripheral blood mononuclear cells, collected after pregnancy. For the CDR3, the DNA is TGTGCCAGCAGCTTATCCCAGGGGGACCAAGAGACCCAGTACTTC. It encodes CASSLSQGDQETQYF.